There are a few counts of the clone carrying this T cell receptor beta chain. TCRbeta library construction was performed incorporating unique molecular identifiers. TCRdb analysed the PCR reads with MiXCR anew, one entry per CDR3 protein. In the table there are around 580,000 distinct CDR3 sequences, approximately 22% of which are singletons. This CDR3 has 13 residues. Germline loops: CDR1 DFQATT, CDR2 SNEGSKA (reference sequence). Trimming took 6 bases from V and 7 from J; bases not matched to a gene: 5. This record comes from a study of T-cell reconstitution after alpha-beta-depleted transplantation in children.

Sequences were derived from PBMCs, mostly from graft donor cells, sampled 360 days after TCRalphabeta/CD19-depleted stem cell transplant. The receptor comes from a boy in the first two years of life who had a stem cell transplant for acute myeloid leukemia, so the T cells may come from the graft donor. The rearrangement uses TRBV20-1 and TRBJ2-1; 11 bases are shared with TRBD2. The CDR3 DNA sequence: TGCAGTGCGACTAGCGGGGCTTTTAATGAGCAGTTCTTC. Protein sequence: CSATSGAFNEQFF.